One sample yielded the 13 T cell receptor beta chains listed below, sequenced in a study of graft-versus-host responses after intestinal transplantation. These receptors' targets are unknown. Profiled with immunoSEQ multiplex PCR; TCRdb holds only in-frame clones, not every one. The data show 70,000 to 80,000 clones, roughly 88% seen once. The starting material was unstimulated CD8+ T cells sorted from spleen or lymph node cells, obtained before intestinal transplant. The receptors stem from a human donor who received an intestinal transplant.

The chain uses TRBV6-1 and TRBJ1-2, with D unclear. The CDR3 runs to 13 residues. Looked up from germline, CDR1 is MNHNS and CDR2 is SASEGT. V lost 3 bases to trimming and J lost 2 bases, with 7 bases between them. The CDR3 loop reads CASSEEGNYGYTF. The CDR3 DNA reads TGTGCCAGCAGTGAGGAGGGCAACTATGGCTACACCTTC.

The rearrangement uses TRBV15 and TRBJ2-7; 7 bases match TRBD2. Trimming took 0 bases from V and 2 from J; bases not matched to a gene: 10. Germline CDR1 reads LNHNV; CDR2 reads YYDKDF (reference sequence). This CDR3 is 17 amino acids long. The CDR3 nucleotides read TGTGCCACCAGCAGAGATTGGTCGCTAGCGGAGACCTACGAGCAGTACTTC. Its protein is CATSRDWSLAETYEQYF.

The CDR3 loop reads CASSLRVASGNTIYF. The CDR3 region has the DNA TGTGCCAGTAGTCTCCGGGTGGCCTCTGGAAACACCATATATTTT. The gene calls are TRBV19 and TRBJ1-3; D gene ambiguous. This CDR3 contains 15 residues. With 5 bases removed from V and 0 bases from J, the gap between germline ends came to 11 bases. Germline CDR1 and CDR2: LNHDA and SQIVND (reference sequence).

The chain is built from TRBV5-1 and TRBJ2-5; 10 nucleotides align to TRBD2. Germline V lookup: CDR1 SGHRS, CDR2 YFSETQ. V was clipped by 3 bases and J by 4 bases; unmatched bases: 6. The CDR3 contains 15 residues. CDR3 loop: CASSSGTSEGETQYF. As DNA, the CDR3 is TGCGCCAGCAGCTCCGGGACTAGCGAAGGAGAGACCCAGTACTTC.

This chain connects TRBV11-2 to TRBJ1-1; 7 nucleotides match TRBD1. J gave up 5 bases and V 2 bases, and 8 bases lay outside the gene matches. The CDR3 totals 15 residues. The germline CDR1 and CDR2 sequences are SGHAT and FQNNGV. CDR3 nucleotide sequence: TGTGCCAGCAGCTTATCCCGACAGGGAGTAACTGAAGCTTTCTTT. This encodes CASSLSRQGVTEAFF.

The J gene is TRBJ2-2, the V gene TRBV2; TRBD2 is a possible D gene (6 bases). Germline values: CDR1 SNHLY, CDR2 FYNNEI. Trimming removed 4 bases at V and 5 bases at J, with 11 bases between. The length of the CDR3 is 14 residues. CDR3 DNA sequence: TGTGCCAGCAGTGTTTTGGGGGGAACCGGGGAGCTGTTTTTT. This translates into CASSVLGGTGELFF.

This clone appeared a single time. The chain combines TRBV5-6 with TRBJ2-7; TRBD2 aligns across 13 bases. Germline lookup yields CDR1 SGHDT and CDR2 YYEEEE. Trimming cost V 4 bases and J 0 bases; bases outside gene matches: 7. This CDR3 is built from 17 residues. Here the CDR3 DNA reads TGTGCCAGCAGCCCCGGGACTAGCGGGGCCTTCTCCTACGAGCAGTACTTC. Its protein is CASSPGTSGAFSYEQYF.

The rearrangement joins TRBV2 to TRBJ2-3, with TRBD2 identical over 9 bases. The CDR3 extends over 16 amino acids. The junction had 3 bases not matched to a gene; V was cut back by 1 base and J by 1 base. The germline V gene has CDR1 SNHLY and CDR2 FYNNEI. CDR3 nucleotides: TGTGCCAGCAGTGAAGTGGCTAGCGGGGGCACAGATACGCAGTATTTT. This encodes CASSEVASGGTDTQYF. The full variable domain, rest sourced from reference TRBV2 and TRBJ2-3, is EPEVTQTPSHQVTQMGQEVILRCVPISNHLYFYWYRQILGQKVEFLVSFYNNEISEKSEIFDDQFSVERPDGSNFTLKIRSTKLEDSAMYFCASSEVASGGTDTQYFGPGTRLTVL.

The chain uses TRBV27 and TRBJ2-2; tentative D call: TRBD2 (7 bases). Germline V lookup: CDR1 MNHEY, CDR2 SMNVEV (reference sequence). Trimming removed 3 bases at V and 7 bases at J, with 15 bases between. There are 15 residues in the CDR3. The CDR3 is CASSLAGGPGGELFF. The CDR3 DNA sequence: TGTGCCAGCAGTTTGGCCGGGGGGCCGGGCGGGGAGCTGTTTTTT.

The J gene is TRBJ1-5, the V gene TRBV29-1; unclear D gene. Germline CDR1 and CDR2: SQVTM and ANQGSEA. V gave up 6 bases and J gave up 7 bases, with 13 bases separating them. The CDR3 has 12 residues. The CDR3 bases are TGCAGCGTGGGAGAGGGAGGGCAGCCCCAGCATTTT. This codes for CSVGEGGQPQHF.

The J gene is TRBJ1-1, the V gene TRBV5-6; 8 bases agree with TRBD1. The CDR3 is 14 amino acids. Germline lookup yields CDR1 SGHDT and CDR2 YYEEEE. The V segment lost 4 bases and the J segment 1 base; nucleotides outside the gene matches: 3. For the CDR3, the DNA is TGTGCCAGCAGCCATGGGACAGGGAACACTGAAGCTTTCTTT. It yields the protein CASSHGTGNTEAFF.

The chain links TRBV11-2 to TRBJ2-7; D perhaps matches TRBD2 (5 bases). Germline V gene data show CDR1 as SGHAT and CDR2 as FQNNGV. The CDR3 sequence is 17 residues long. V lost 8 bases, J lost 1 base, and 24 bases lay in between. CDR3 nucleotide sequence: TGTGCCAGCGCCGGAGGACGAACAGCTCTGTCTTCCTACGAGCAGTACTTC. Translation: CASAGGRTALSSYEQYF. Full variable domain (remainder filled in from reference TRBV11-2 and TRBJ2-7): EAGVAQSPRYKIIEKRQSVAFWCNPISGHATLYWYQQILGQGPKLLIQFQNNGVVDDSQLPKDRFSAERLKGVDSTLKIQPAKLEDSAVYLCASAGGRTALSSYEQYFGPGTRLTVT.

The chain has TRBV14 and TRBJ2-7; a possible D gene is TRBD2 (6 bases). Germline assignment: CDR1 SGHDN and CDR2 FVKESK. The ends were cut back, 0 bases at V and 3 bases at J, with 15 bases in the middle. The CDR3 runs to 16 residues. CDR3 sequence: CASSQDAGSLSYEQYF. The CDR3 nucleotides read TGTGCCAGCAGCCAAGATGCGGGGTCCCTTAGCTACGAGCAGTACTTC.